This note documents a single TCR beta chain sequence. The target antigen is unknown. The sample comes from a study of a mutant IDH1 vaccine in newly diagnosed glioma. About the study: Sex among treated patients split 62.5% male, roughly 40% female; mean age was around 40 years. The earlier regimen, radiotherapy, temozolomide, or both, was most often both.

Trimming removed 9 bases from V and 2 bases from J, with 10 bases in between. The CDR3 loop spans 12 amino acids. Germline-derived CDR1 and CDR2 are MDHEN and SYDVKM. Study-wide findings and caveats: Apparently, pseudoprogression bore no relation to changes among the top peripheral T cell clonotypes.

Specified time point: baseline, week 1 (first vaccination visit). This sample's treatment: pre-vaccination baseline after standard-of-care therapy. The astrocytomas were IDH1-mutant, ATRX-negative, and WHO grade 3 or 4. The protocol was immunoSEQ multiplex PCR, while the TCRdb copy is restricted to in-frame clones and leaves out a portion. The table includes 90,000 to 100,000 clones, roughly 89% detected once. The clonotype was recovered from a woman aged 50 to 65 with glioma. Sequencing was performed on PBMCs, taken from a glioma patient treated with radiotherapy, temozolomide or both. The chain couples TRBV28 to TRBJ2-5; D is unclear. CDR3 coding DNA: TGTGCCAGTACCGCACAGCAAGAGACCCAGTACTTC. Translating gives CASTAQQETQYF.